Below, one TCR beta chain is given with its context. Its cognate antigen is unknown. The CDR3 length is 13 residues. CDR1 is SGHTA, CDR2 FQGTGA, per germline. Trimming shortened V by 2 bases and J by 6 bases, and 10 bases separated the two germline ends. Method: immunoSEQ multiplex PCR; TCRdb's copy keeps in-frame clones and lacks some. This table has about 2.4 million clones, approximately 90% appearing once. CD45RA-negative memory and CD45RA+ naive subsets were split from the CD4+ cells. These data are taken from a study of shared clonotypes between healthy human individuals. Whole-study findings and limits: Larger richness was generally estimated for naive than memory subsets. Non-shared clonotypes had lower generation probabilities than clonotypes shared by all four sorted-subset donors.

The chain carries TRBV7-3 and TRBJ2-5; no definite D call. The source material was naive CD4+ T cells sorted from blood. The subset here: CD45RA+ positively selected. The TCR sequence derives from a man between 18 and 35 years old in good health. The CDR3 spells CASSLGVEKTQYF. As DNA, the CDR3 is TGTGCCAGCAGCTTAGGGGTCGAAAAGACCCAGTACTTC.